The 9 T cell receptor beta chains listed next were all sequenced from one sample in a study of blood T cell repertoires in COVID-19. Clones were sequenced by immunoSEQ multiplex PCR, and TCRdb holds only the in-frame ones, with some missing. The data contain 300,000 to 350,000 clones, around 85% of them seen just once; the ten biggest clones take up about 2%. Input material: PBMCs or T cells enriched from blood (not recorded which). The receptors originated from a man aged 25-45 years who had recovered from COVID-19.

In its sample, this clone was seen once. CDR3 in amino acids: CASSPGLAGAVETQYF. The CDR3 DNA follows: TGTGCCAGCAGCCCGGGACTAGCGGGGGCTGTTGAGACCCAGTACTTC. This chain links TRBV14 with TRBJ2-5, with 14 bases matching TRBD2. This CDR3 spans 16 amino acids. Trimming cost V 4 bases and J 5 bases; bases outside gene matches: 6. Germline loops: CDR1 SGHDN, CDR2 FVKESK. The variable domain in full, with the rest retrieved from reference TRBV14 and TRBJ2-5, is EAGVTQFPSHSVIEKGQTVTLRCDPISGHDNLYWYRRVMGKEIKFLLHFVKESKQDESGMPNNRFLAERTGGTYSTLKVQPAELEDSGVYFCASSPGLAGAVETQYFGPGTRLLVL.

This sequence joins TRBV7-6 and TRBJ1-6, with TRBD1 matching over 8 bases. There are 15 residues in the CDR3. V dropped 6 bases and J dropped 10; count of bases not matched to a gene: 11. The germline V gene encodes CDR1 SGHVS and CDR2 FNYEAQ. As DNA, the CDR3 is TGTGCCAGCAGGCAGGGACAGGAAACGATATCACCCCTCCACTTT. As protein: CASRQGQETISPLHF.

The chain recombines TRBV3-1 (or the pseudogene TRBV3-2) with TRBJ1-1; D may be TRBD1 (6 bases). The CDR3 covers 14 residues. Germline V CDR1 and CDR2: LGHDT, YNNKEL (reference sequence). V dropped 3 bases and J dropped 1 base, with 9 bases sitting between them. The CDR3 sequence is CASSHTDRNTEAFF. The CDR3 nucleotides read TGTGCCAGCAGCCATACGGACAGGAACACTGAAGCTTTCTTT.

V usage is TRBV5-4 and J usage is TRBJ1-2; 9 positions agree with TRBD1. Germline loops: CDR1 SGHNT, CDR2 YYREEE (reference sequence). This CDR3 is built from 15 residues. V lost 6 bases to trimming and J lost 6 bases; unmatched junction nucleotides: 12. The CDR3 bases are TGTGCCAGCACCTTAGCAGGGACAGGGCAAGATGGCTACACCTTC. This sequence encodes CASTLAGTGQDGYTF.

This rearrangement joins TRBV7-8 to TRBJ1-4, with D perhaps matching TRBD1 (5 bases). V was shortened by 5 bases and J by 8 bases, with 15 bases between the two germline ends. CDR3 length equals 14 residues. Germline values: CDR1 SGHVS, CDR2 FQNEAQ. The CDR3 DNA reads as TGTGCCAGCAGCCTCCTCAGGGTTGGAGAAAAACTGTTTTTT. Protein product: CASSLLRVGEKLFF.

This rearrangement joins TRBV18 to TRBJ1-1, with D maybe TRBD1 (6 bases). Germline V CDR1 and CDR2: KGHSH, LQKENI. Trimming removed 5 bases from V and 1 base from J, with 17 bases in between. CDR3 length: 16 amino acids. The CDR3 loop is CASSSSQGTQNTEAFF. CDR3 coding DNA: TGTGCCAGCTCATCATCACAGGGCACTCAGAACACTGAAGCTTTCTTT.

The chain employs TRBV7-2 and TRBJ1-2; 8 bases agree with TRBD1. The CDR3 covers 13 residues. From germline, CDR1 is SGHTA and CDR2 FQGNSA. The junction had 3 bases not matched to a gene; V was cut back by 5 bases and J by 4 bases. CDR3 DNA sequence: TGTGCCAGCAGCCGGGGACAGGCCTATGGCTACACCTTC. Encoded protein: CASSRGQAYGYTF.

This sequence joins TRBV11-2 and TRBJ1-2, with 10 bases aligning to TRBD1. J was trimmed by 6 bases and V by 4 bases; bases with no gene match: 5. This CDR3 is built from 14 residues. Germline CDR1 reads SGHAT; CDR2 reads FQNNGV. The CDR3 here is CASSYGQGGDGYTF. The DNA for the CDR3 is TGTGCCAGCAGCTACGGACAGGGGGGAGATGGCTACACCTTC.

Here the CDR3 reads CASSLATAGGSETQYF. CDR3 sequence (DNA): TGTGCCAGCAGCTTAGCCACAGCCGGTGGTTCGGAGACCCAGTACTTC. This sequence joins TRBV7-2 and TRBJ2-5; D gene ambiguous. CDR3 size: 16 residues. V lost 0 bases to trimming and J lost 5 bases, with 16 bases between them. The germline gives CDR1 SGHTA, CDR2 FQGNSA. Filled out from reference TRBV7-2 and TRBJ2-5, the complete variable domain reads GAGVSQSPSNKVTEKGKDVELRCDPISGHTALYWYRQSLGQGLEFLIYFQGNSAPDKSGLPSDRFSAERTGGSVSTLTIQRTQQEDSAVYLCASSLATAGGSETQYFGPGTRLLVL.